This T cell receptor beta chain was retrieved from a study of T cells in Graves' hyperthyroidism and ophthalmopathy. Points from the study as a whole: Ophthalmopathy was told apart from stable hyperthyroidism by a 13 V-J model. Also found in blood were most expanded thyroid clonotypes above 0.001.

RNA transcripts were the template for amplifying TCR beta CDR3 regions. The HTBI set primed first-round TCR CDR3 RT-PCR. TCRdb reprocessed the multiplex PCR reads via MiXCR and lists one record per CDR3 protein. The sample shows 300,000 to 350,000 distinct CDR3 sequences, 15% to 20% of them seen only once. This clonotype was observed at least ten times. Its antigen is not known. This CDR3 contains 14 residues. CDR1 and CDR2 from the germline V gene are LGHDT and YNNKEL (reference sequence). Trimming at V came to 4 bases and at J to 6 bases, leaving 6 bases not matched to a gene. Sequenced material: blood. The clonotype comes from a woman between 50 and 59 years old with Graves' hyperthyroidism. V gene TRBV3-1 combines with J gene TRBJ2-3; 8 bases agree with TRBD1. The CDR3: CASSPPGGQDTQYF. CDR3 DNA: TGTGCCAGCAGCCCGCCAGGGGGCCAGGATACGCAGTATTTT.